What follows is one T cell receptor (beta chain) and its context. In this sample, this clone turned up a few times. Its cognate antigen has yet to be identified. Within one base of it there is no much larger clone, and no base qualities were kept. V and J are truncated by 2 bases and 3 bases respectively, leaving an intervening sequence of 13 bases. The CDR3 measures 16 amino acids from cysteine to phenylalanine. This entry keeps only the CDR3 DNA: 48 bases, framed from base 1. For CDR1 and CDR2, the germline V gene lists SGHAT and FQNNGV. The immunoSEQ Assay, a bias-controlled multiplex PCR, was used to amplify TCRbeta CDR3 regions from genomic DNA. In the paper's pipeline: Within the assay, amplification of reference gene primers was used to estimate how many nucleated cells each sample contained. To quantify the absolute abundance of each unique TCRbeta CDR3 rearrangement, sequence reads were collapsed and filtered. For each sample, productive Simpson clonality was calculated as the square root of Simpson's diversity index over productive rearrangements. Drawn from immuneACCESS, this table holds only the in-frame rearrangements with V and J called that TCRdb kept. Clones are partly lost; checked studies trace under half to an unresolved V gene and leave the rest unexplained. The DNA gave D and trimming, while V, J and clone size come from that table. The sample yields about 470,000 clones; approximately 86% were counted once. 0.65% to 0.9% of the sample is taken by the ten largest.

The data were taken from a study of blood T cell repertoires in COVID-19 (dated by TCRdb to about 2020). Context from the whole study: The collaborator samples originated in the United States, Italy and Spain and spanned the acute and convalescent phases of COVID-19. The material from the prospective study consisted of cDNA or gDNA derived from T cells, B-cell-depleted T cells, or PBMCs. The dataset comprised deeply sampled blood TCRbeta repertoires from subjects exposed to, actively infected with, or recovered from COVID-19. The repertoires were released in a freely available public database intended as a resource for research on the immune response to SARS-CoV-2. The samples were drawn from two sources: the first 160 participants of the ongoing ImmuneRACE study, and over 950 subjects contributed by 6 global collaborators. Sample metadata almost always included a de-identified subject ID, COVID-19 status, age in years and sex. Where HLA class I and class II types were available, the types were taken from metadata supplied by the sample provider, not from assay-based typing. The investigation overall reported the following: Clinical and demographic metadata were provided uncurated, with the amount varying by source and participant.

Participants in the prospective study were aged about 18 to 90 years, lived in some 24 United States geographic areas, and enrolled through a virtual design. In the prospective study, participants were assigned to cohorts based on the clinical history participants reported in a screening survey and a study questionnaire. For ImmuneRACE Cohort 3, a participant was defined as recovered based on two consecutive negative NP/OP PCR tests, clearance by a healthcare professional, or resolution of symptoms. In the prospective study, whole blood, serum and a nasopharyngeal or oropharyngeal swab were collected from each participant by mobile phlebotomists. Participants in the prospective study had the option to provide additional blood draws and questionnaires over an approximately 2-month period. Before DNA extraction, prospective study blood samples were shipped either frozen or at room temperature.

The sequencing sample was made of PBMCs or T cells enriched from blood (not recorded which). The sequence links TRBV11-2 to TRBJ2-2, with the D gene call left open. The TCR comes from a woman aged 18-29 years who had recovered from COVID-19. The bases read TGTGCCAGCAGCTTATCAGCCGCGGTATACACCGGGGAGCTGTTTTTT. This codes for CASSLSAAVYTGELFF. Outside the CDR3, residues come from the reference TRBV11-2 and TRBJ2-2 proteins, so the full variable domain is: EAGVAQSPRYKIIEKRQSVAFWCNPISGHATLYWYQQILGQGPKLLIQFQNNGVVDDSQLPKDRFSAERLKGVDSTLKIQPAKLEDSAVYLCASSLSAAVYTGELFFGEGSRLTVL.